The entry below gives a single TCR beta chain sequence along with its context. Its antigen remains undetermined. No much larger clone is present one base from it, and per-base qualities are unavailable. This sample includes further DNA sequences coding for the same CDR3. The germline V gene (reference sequence) supplies CDR1 LNHNV and CDR2 YYDKDF. A distance of 7 bases separates the germline ends of V and J, which lose 0 bases and 1 base respectively. The CDR3 contains 15 residues, cysteine and phenylalanine counted. Only the CDR3 DNA stays, 45 bases, in frame from base 1. This entry is derived from a study of Ad26.COV2.S vaccination and SARS-CoV-2 variants (dated by TCRdb to about 2021). Background on the whole study: Sequencing of the TCRbeta repertoire served to evaluate the specificity and breadth of SARS-CoV-2-reactive T cell receptors following Ad26.COV2.S vaccination. The TCR-sequenced set comprised around 30 samples: around 20 Ad26.COV2.S vaccine recipients, 5 placebo recipients and 8 SARS-CoV-2 convalescent individuals. The research as a whole found: After vaccination, substantial breadth of spike-specific CD8+ and CD4+ T cell responses was reported. The authors noted that the TCR breadth and depth analyses may have underestimated total T cell responses. Vaccine and placebo recipients had similar non-spike TCR breadth, a finding consistent with the vaccine containing only spike. Spike-specific TCR breadth was higher in Ad26.COV2.S recipients than in placebo recipients (P = 0.0014).

Per the publication, the time point label means: individuals recovered from natural SARS-CoV-2 infection. The immunoSEQ Assay was used to sequence TCRbeta CDR3 regions. After extraction, genomic DNA underwent amplification by bias-controlled multiplex PCR, followed by high-throughput sequencing. Under the source paper's analysis protocol: To quantify the absolute abundance of each unique TCRbeta CDR3 region, sequences were collapsed and filtered. T cell fraction was estimated by normalizing TCRbeta template counts to usable DNA, which was measured by amplifying reference genes present in all nucleated cells. Repertoire TCRs were annotated as SARS-CoV-2-specific when V gene, CDR3 amino acid sequence and J gene were exactly matched to a known reactive TCR set. The reference SARS-CoV-2 TCR set was obtained from MIRA and was filtered for enrichment in COVID-19-positive ImmuneCODE repertoires, whereby public or cross-reactive TCRs were removed. Based on the MIRA antigens, annotated TCRs were further analysed at the level of specific ORF or position within ORF. Breadth was defined as the number of annotated unique rearrangements divided by the total number of unique productive rearrangements, and depth was defined as the summed frequency of the annotated unique rearrangements. Two-sided Wilcoxon rank-sum tests were used to compare TCR breadth between groups. The table comes from immuneACCESS by way of TCRdb, which keeps in-frame sequences with V and J called. Part of the clones is missing from these tables; in studies checked, under half for an unresolved V gene and the rest for unknown reasons. V and J calls and clone size are given by that table; D and trimming were obtained from the DNA. The sample table lists 180,000 or so clones, around 90% of them with a count of one. Approximately 6% of the sample comes from the top ten.

The material was peripheral blood, obtained after recovery from COVID-19. This chain joins TRBV15 to TRBJ1-5; the D gene remains uncertain. The TCR was taken from a human donor who had recovered from COVID-19. The nucleotide sequence is given as TGTGCCACCAGCAGAGACCCTGGGAGCAATCAGCCCCAGCATTTT. Translated, this gives CATSRDPGSNQPQHF.